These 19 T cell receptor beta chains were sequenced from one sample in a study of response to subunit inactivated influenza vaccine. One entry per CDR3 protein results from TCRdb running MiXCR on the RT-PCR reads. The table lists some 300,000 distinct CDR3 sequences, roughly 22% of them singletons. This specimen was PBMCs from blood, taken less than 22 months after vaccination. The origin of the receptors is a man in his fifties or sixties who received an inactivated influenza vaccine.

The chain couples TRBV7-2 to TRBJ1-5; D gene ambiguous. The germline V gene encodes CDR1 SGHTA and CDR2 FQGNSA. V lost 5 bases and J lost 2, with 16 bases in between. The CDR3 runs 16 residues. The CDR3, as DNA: TGTGCCAGCAGCCCCCGTTACGGTTCTGGCAATCAGCCCCAGCATTTT. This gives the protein CASSPRYGSGNQPQHF.

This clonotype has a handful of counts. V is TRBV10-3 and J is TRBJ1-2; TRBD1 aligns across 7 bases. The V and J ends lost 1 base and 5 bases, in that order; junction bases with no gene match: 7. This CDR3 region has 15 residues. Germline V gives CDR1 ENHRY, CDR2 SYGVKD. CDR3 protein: CAISELGQNLYGYTF. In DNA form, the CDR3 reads TGTGCCATCAGTGAGTTGGGACAGAACTTATATGGCTACACCTTC.

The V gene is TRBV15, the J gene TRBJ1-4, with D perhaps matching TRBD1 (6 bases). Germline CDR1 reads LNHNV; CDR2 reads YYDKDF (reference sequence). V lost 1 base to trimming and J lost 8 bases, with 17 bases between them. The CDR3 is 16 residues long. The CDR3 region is CATSRARYIGQEKLFF. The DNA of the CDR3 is TGTGCCACCAGCAGAGCACGGTATATCGGACAGGAAAAACTGTTTTTT. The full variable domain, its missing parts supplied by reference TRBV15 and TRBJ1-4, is DAMVIQNPRYQVTQFGKPVTLSCSQTLNHNVMYWYQQKSSQAPKLLFHYYDKDFNNEADTPDNFQSRRPNTSFCFLDIRSPGLGDTAMYLCATSRARYIGQEKLFFGSGTQLSVL.

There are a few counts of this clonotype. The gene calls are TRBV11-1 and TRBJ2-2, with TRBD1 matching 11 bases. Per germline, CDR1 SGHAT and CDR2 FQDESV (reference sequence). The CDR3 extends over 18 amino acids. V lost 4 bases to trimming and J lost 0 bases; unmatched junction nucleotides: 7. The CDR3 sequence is CASSWTGTGGPNTGELFF. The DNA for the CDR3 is TGTGCCAGCAGCTGGACCGGGACAGGGGGTCCGAACACCGGGGAGCTGTTTTTT.

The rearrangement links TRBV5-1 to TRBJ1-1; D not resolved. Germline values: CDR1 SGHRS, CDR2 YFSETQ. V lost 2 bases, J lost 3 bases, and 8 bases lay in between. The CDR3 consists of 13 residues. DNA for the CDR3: TGCGCCAGCAGCTTCGGGGAACACACTGAAGCTTTCTTT. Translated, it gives CASSFGEHTEAFF. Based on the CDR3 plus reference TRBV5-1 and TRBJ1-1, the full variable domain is KAGVTQTPRYLIKTRGQQVTLSCSPISGHRSVSWYQQTPGQGLQFLFEYFSETQRNKGNFPGRFSGRQFSNSRSEMNVSTLELGDSALYLCASSFGEHTEAFFGQGTRLTVV.

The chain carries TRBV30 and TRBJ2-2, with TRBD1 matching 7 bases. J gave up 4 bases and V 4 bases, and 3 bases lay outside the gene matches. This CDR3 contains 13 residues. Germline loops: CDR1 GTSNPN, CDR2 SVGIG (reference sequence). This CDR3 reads CAWNRQGTGELFF. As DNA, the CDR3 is TGTGCCTGGAATAGACAGGGCACCGGGGAGCTGTTTTTT.

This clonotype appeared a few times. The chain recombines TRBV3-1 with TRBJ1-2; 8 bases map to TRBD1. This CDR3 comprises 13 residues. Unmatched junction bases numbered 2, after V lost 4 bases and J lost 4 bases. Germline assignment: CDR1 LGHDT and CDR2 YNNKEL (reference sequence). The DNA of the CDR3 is TGTGCCAGCAGCCCAGGGGGCCCCTATGGCTACACCTTC. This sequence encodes CASSPGGPYGYTF.

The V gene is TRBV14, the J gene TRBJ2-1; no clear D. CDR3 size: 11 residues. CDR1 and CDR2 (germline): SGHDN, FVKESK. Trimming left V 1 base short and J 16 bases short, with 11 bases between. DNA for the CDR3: TGTGCCAGCAGCCAAGGCCTAGTGAGTTTCTTC. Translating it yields CASSQGLVSFF.

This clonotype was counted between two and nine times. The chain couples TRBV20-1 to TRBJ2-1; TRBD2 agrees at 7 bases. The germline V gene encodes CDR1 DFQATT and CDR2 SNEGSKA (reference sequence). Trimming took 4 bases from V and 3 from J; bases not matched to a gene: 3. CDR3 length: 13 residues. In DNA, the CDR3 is TGCAGTGCTAACGGACTAGTCTACAATGAGCAGTTCTTC. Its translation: CSANGLVYNEQFF.

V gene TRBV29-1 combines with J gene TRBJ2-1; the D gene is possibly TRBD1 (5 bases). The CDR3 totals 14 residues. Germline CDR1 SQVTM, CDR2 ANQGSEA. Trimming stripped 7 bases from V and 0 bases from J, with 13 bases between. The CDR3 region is CSDLPRGSYNEQFF. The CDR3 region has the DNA TGCAGCGACCTACCAAGGGGCTCCTACAATGAGCAGTTCTTC.

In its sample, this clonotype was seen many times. CDR3 bases: TGCGCCAGCAGCTTGGGGTCGGGGACAAGCTCTGGAAACACCATATATTTT. Its translation is CASSLGSGTSSGNTIYF. This chain links TRBV5-1 with TRBJ1-3; perhaps TRBD1 as D (6 bases). The CDR3 has 17 residues. Between the trimmed V and J ends, which lost 0 bases and 0 bases, there was a span of 13 bases. CDR1 is SGHRS and CDR2 is YFSETQ in the germline V gene.

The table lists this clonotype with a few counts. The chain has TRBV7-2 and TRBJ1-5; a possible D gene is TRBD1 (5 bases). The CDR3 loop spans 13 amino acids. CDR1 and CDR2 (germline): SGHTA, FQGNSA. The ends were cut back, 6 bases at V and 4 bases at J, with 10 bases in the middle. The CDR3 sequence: CASSQQENQPQHF. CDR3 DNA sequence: TGTGCCAGCAGTCAACAGGAGAATCAGCCCCAGCATTTT.

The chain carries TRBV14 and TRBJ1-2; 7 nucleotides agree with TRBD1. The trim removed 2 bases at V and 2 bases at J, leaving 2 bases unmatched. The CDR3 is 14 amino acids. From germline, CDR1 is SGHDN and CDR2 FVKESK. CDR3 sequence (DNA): TGTGCCAGCAGCCAATCGACAGGGAACTATGGCTACACCTTC. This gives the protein CASSQSTGNYGYTF.

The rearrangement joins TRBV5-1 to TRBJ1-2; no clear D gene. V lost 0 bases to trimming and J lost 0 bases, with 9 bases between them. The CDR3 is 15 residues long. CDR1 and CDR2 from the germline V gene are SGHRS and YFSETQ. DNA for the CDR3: TGCGCCAGCAGCTTGGGTGGTAGTACTAACTATGGCTACACCTTC. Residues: CASSLGGSTNYGYTF.

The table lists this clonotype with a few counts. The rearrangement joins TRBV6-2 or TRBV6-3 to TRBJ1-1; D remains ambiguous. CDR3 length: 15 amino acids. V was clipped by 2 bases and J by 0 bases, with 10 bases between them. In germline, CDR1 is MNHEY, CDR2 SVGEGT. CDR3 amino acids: CASSYLQYLNTEAFF. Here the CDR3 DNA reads TGTGCCAGCAGTTACCTCCAGTATTTGAACACTGAAGCTTTCTTT.

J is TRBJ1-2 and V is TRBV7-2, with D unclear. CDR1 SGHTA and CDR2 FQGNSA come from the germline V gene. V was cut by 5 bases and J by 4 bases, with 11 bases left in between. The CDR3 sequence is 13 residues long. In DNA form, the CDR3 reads TGTGCCAGCAGCCCACGTAATGGCTATGGCTACACCTTC. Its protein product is CASSPRNGYGYTF.

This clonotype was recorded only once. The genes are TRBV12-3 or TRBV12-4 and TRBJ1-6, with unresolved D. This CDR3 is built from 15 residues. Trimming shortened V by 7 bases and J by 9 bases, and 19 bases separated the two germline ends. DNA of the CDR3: TGTGCCAGCACCCTATCAGGTCAACGGGGTTCACCCCTCCACTTT. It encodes CASTLSGQRGSPLHF.

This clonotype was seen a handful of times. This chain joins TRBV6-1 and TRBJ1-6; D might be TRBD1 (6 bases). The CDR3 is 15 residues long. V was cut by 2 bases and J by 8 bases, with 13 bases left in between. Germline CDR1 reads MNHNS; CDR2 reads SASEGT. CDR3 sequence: CASSERDTGYSPLHF. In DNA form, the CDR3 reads TGTGCCAGCAGTGAACGGGACACCGGCTATTCACCCCTCCACTTT.

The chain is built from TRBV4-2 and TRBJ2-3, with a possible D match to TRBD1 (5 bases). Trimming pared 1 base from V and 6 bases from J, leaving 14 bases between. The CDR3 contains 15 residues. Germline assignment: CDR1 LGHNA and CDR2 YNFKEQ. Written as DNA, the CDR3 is TGTGCCAGCAGCCAAGCGGGCAGGGTGACGGATACGCAGTATTTT. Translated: CASSQAGRVTDTQYF.